This section outlines one T cell receptor beta chain sequence together with its context. The record originates from a study of technical replicates of blood from a handful of donors. Clones were sequenced by immunoSEQ multiplex PCR, and TCRdb holds only the in-frame ones, with some missing. The sample comprises about 89,000 clones, around 96% of which are singletons, and approximately 0.24% rests with the top ten. The sequence was collected from a human donor in good health. Sequencing was carried out using T cells isolated from PBMCs.

CDR3: CASGRELSYEQYF. The CDR3 nucleotides read TGTGCCAGCGGGAGGGAACTCTCCTACGAGCAGTACTTC. This chain uses TRBV27 with TRBJ2-7; TRBD2 matches 7 bases. CDR1 MNHEY and CDR2 SMNVEV come from the germline V gene (reference sequence). The CDR3 is 13 amino acids. V dropped 8 bases and J dropped 0; count of bases not matched to a gene: 4.